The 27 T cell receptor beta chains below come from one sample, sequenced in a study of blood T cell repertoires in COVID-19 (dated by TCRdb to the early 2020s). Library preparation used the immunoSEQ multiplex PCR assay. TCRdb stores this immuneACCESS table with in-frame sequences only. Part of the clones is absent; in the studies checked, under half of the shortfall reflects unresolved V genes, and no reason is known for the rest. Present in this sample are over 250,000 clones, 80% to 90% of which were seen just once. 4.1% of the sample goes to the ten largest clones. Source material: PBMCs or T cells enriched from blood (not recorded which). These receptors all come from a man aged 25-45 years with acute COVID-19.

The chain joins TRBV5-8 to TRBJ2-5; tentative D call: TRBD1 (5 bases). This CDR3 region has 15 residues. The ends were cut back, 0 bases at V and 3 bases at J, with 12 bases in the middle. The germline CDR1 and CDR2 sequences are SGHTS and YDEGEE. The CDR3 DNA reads TGTGCCAGCAGCTTGGTTACGGCAGGGAAAGAGACCCAGTACTTC. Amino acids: CASSLVTAGKETQYF.

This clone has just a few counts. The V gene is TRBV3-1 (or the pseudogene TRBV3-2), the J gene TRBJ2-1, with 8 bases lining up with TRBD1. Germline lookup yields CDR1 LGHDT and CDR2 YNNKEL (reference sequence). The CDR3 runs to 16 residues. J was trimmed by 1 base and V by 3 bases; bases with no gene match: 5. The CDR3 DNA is TGTGCCAGCAGCCAGAGGACAGGGTCATCCTACAATGAGCAGTTCTTC. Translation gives CASSQRTGSSYNEQFF.

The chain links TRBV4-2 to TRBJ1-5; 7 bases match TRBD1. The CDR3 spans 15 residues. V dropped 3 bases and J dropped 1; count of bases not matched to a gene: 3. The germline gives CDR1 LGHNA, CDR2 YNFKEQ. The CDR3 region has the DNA TGTGCCAGCAGCCAGGAGACAGGGAGCAATCAGCCCCAGCATTTT. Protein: CASSQETGSNQPQHF.

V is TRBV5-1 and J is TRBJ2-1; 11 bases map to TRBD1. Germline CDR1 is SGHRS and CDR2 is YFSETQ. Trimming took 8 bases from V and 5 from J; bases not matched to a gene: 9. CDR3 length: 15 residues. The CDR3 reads CASSLGQGANNEQFF. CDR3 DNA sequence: TGCGCCAGTTCCCTCGGACAGGGGGCGAACAATGAGCAGTTCTTC.

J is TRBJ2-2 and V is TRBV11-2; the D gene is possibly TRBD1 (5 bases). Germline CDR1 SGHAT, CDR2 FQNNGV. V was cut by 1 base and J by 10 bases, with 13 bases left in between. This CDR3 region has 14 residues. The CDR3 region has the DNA TGTGCCAGCAGCTTAGTGCCAGGGCTGCCGGAGCTGTTTTTT. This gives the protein CASSLVPGLPELFF.

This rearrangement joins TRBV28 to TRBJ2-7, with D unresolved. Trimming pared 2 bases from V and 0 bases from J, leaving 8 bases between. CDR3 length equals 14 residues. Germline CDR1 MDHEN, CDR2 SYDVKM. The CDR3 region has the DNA TGTGCCAGCAGTTTACAGGTTAGCTCCTACGAGCAGTACGTC. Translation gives CASSLQVSSYEQYV.

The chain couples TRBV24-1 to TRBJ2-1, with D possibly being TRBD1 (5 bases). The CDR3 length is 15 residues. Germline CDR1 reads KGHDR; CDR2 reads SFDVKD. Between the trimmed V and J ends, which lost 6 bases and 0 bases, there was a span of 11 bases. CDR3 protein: CATSITGSSYNEQFF. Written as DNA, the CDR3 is TGTGCCACCAGTATTACAGGCAGCTCCTACAATGAGCAGTTCTTC.

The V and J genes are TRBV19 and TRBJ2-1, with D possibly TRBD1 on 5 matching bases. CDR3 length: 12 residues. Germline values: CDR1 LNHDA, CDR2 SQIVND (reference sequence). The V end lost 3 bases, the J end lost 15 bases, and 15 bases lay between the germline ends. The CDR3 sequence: CASSMGAKGPFF. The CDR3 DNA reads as TGTGCCAGTAGTATGGGCGCCAAGGGGCCGTTCTTC.

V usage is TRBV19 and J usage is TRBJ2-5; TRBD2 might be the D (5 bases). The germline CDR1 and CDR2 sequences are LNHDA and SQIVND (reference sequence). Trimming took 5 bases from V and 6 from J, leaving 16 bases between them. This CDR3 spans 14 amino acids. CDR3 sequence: CASSSQDYRKTQYF. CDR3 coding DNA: TGTGCCAGTAGTTCCCAAGACTACCGGAAGACCCAGTACTTC.

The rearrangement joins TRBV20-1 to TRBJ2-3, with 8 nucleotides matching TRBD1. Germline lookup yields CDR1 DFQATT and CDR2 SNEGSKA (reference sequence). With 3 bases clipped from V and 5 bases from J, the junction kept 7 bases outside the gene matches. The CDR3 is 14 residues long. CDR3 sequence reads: CSASPQGAGDTQYF. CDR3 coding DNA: TGCAGTGCTAGTCCCCAGGGGGCAGGAGATACGCAGTATTTT.

DNA for the CDR3: TGTGCCAGCAGCGCGGACAGGGATTATGGCTACACCTTC. Translated, it gives CASSADRDYGYTF. V usage is TRBV7-2 and J usage is TRBJ1-2, with TRBD1 matching 8 bases. This CDR3 comprises 13 residues. Germline V gives CDR1 SGHTA, CDR2 FQGNSA. V lost 5 bases to trimming and J lost 5 bases; unmatched junction nucleotides: 4.

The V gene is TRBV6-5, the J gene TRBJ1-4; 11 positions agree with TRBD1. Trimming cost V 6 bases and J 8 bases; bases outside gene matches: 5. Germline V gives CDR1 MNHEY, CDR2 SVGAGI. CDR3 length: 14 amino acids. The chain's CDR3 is CASRDRGPREKLFF. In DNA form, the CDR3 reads TGTGCCAGCAGGGACAGGGGGCCGCGGGAAAAACTGTTTTTT.

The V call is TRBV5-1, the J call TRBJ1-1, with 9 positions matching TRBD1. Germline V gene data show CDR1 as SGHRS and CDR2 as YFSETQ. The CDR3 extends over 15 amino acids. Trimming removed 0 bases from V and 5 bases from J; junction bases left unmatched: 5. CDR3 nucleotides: TGCGCCAGCAGCTTGGGTGGACAGGGGAAAACTGAAGCTTTCTTT. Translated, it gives CASSLGGQGKTEAFF.

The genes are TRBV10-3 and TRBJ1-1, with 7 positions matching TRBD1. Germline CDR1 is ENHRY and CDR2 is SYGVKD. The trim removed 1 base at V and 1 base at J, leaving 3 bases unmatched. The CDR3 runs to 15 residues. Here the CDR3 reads CAISEWGQRNTEAFF. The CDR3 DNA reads TGTGCCATCAGTGAGTGGGGACAGAGGAACACTGAAGCTTTCTTT.

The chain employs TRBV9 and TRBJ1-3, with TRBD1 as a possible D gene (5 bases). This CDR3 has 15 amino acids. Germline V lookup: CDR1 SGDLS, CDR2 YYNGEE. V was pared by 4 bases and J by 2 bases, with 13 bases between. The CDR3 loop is CASSTSGSPGNTIYF. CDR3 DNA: TGTGCCAGCAGCACCTCAGGGTCTCCTGGAAACACCATATATTTT.

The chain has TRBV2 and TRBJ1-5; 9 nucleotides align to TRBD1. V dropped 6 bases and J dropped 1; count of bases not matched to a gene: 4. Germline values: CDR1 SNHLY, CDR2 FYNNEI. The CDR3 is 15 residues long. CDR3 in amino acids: CASSSTGGSNQPQHF. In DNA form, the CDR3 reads TGTGCCAGCAGCTCGACAGGGGGAAGCAATCAGCCCCAGCATTTT.

This CDR3 is CASSALAGVQYV. CDR3 DNA: TGTGCCAGCAGTGCGCTAGCGGGGGTGCAGTACGTC. The chain joins TRBV6-6 to TRBJ2-7; 10 nucleotides align to TRBD2. Germline V gene data show CDR1 as MNHNY and CDR2 as SVGAGI (reference sequence). Trimming at V came to 5 bases and at J to 9 bases, leaving 4 bases not matched to a gene. This CDR3 contains 12 residues.

Here the CDR3 reads CASSPQVYGYTF. CDR3 nucleotide sequence: TGTGCCAGCAGCCCACAGGTATATGGCTACACCTTC. The J gene is TRBJ1-2, the V gene TRBV11-2; D is perhaps TRBD1 (5 bases). Germline V gene sequence: CDR1 SGHAT, CDR2 FQNNGV. The germline V and J ends were trimmed by 5 bases and 5 bases, with 9 bases remaining between them. The CDR3 contains 12 residues.

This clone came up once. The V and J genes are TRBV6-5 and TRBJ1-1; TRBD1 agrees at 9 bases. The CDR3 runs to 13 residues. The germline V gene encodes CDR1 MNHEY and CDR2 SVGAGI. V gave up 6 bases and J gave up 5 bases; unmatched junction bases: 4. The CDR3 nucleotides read TGTGCCAGCAGACAGGGGGCAGGTACTGAAGCTTTCTTT. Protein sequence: CASRQGAGTEAFF.

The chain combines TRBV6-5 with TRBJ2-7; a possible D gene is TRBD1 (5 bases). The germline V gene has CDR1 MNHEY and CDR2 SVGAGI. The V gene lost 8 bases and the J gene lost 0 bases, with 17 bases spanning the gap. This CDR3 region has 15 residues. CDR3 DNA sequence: TGTGCCAGCTCCTTATCCTTGGGGCCCTCCTACGAGCAGTACGTC. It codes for CASSLSLGPSYEQYV.

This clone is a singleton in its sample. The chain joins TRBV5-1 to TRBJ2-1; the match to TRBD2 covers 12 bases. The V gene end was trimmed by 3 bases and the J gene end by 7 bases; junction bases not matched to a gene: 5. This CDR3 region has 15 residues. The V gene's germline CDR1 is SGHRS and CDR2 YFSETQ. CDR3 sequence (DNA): TGCGCCAGCAGCTCACCTAGCGGGGGGGCAAATGAGCAGTTCTTC. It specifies CASSSPSGGANEQFF.

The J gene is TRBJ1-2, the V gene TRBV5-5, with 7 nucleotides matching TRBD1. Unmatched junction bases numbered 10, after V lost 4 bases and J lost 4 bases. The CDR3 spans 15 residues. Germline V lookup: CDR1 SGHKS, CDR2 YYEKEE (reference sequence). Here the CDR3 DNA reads TGTGCCAGCAGCGCGGCAGCGACAGGGCCCTATGGCTACACCTTC. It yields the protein CASSAAATGPYGYTF.

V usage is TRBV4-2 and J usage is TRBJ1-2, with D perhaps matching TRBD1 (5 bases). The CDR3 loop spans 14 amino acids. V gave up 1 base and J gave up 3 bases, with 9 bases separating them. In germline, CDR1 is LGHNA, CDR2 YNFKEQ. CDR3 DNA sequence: TGTGCCAGCAGCCAAGTTGACAGCGACTATGGCTACACCTTC. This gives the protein CASSQVDSDYGYTF.

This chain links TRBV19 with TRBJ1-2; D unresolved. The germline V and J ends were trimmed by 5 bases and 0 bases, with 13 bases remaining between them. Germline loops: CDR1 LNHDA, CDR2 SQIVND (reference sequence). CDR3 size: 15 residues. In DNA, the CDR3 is TGTGCCAGTAGTCCCCGACACAGAGCTAACTATGGCTACACCTTC. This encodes CASSPRHRANYGYTF. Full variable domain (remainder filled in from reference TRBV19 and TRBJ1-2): DGGITQSPKYLFRKEGQNVTLSCEQNLNHDAMYWYRQDPGQGLRLIYYSQIVNDFQKGDIAEGYSVSREKKESFPLTVTSAQKNPTAFYLCASSPRHRANYGYTFGSGTRLTVV.

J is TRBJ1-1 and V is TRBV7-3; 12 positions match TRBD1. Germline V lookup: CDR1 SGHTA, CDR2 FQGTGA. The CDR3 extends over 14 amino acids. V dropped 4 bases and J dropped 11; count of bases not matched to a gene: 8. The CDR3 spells CASSSTGTGGSAFF. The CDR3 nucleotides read TGTGCCAGCAGCTCGACGGGGACAGGGGGCTCGGCTTTCTTT.

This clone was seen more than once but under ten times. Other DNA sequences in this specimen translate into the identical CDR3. CDR3: CASSDSTGGYNEQFF. The CDR3 DNA is TGTGCCAGCAGTGACTCTACGGGGGGATACAATGAGCAGTTCTTC. The chain has TRBV6-4 and TRBJ2-1; 7 bases align to TRBD2. The ends lost 0 bases at V and 4 bases at J; junction bases unmatched: 3. This CDR3 contains 15 residues. Germline assignment: CDR1 MRHNA and CDR2 SNTAGT.

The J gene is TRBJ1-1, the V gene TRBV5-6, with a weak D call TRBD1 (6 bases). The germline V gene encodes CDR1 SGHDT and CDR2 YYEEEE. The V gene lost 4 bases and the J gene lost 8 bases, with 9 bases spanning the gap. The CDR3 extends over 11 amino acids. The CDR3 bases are TGTGCCAGCAGCGAAGGGACAGAAGCTTTCTTT. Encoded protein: CASSEGTEAFF.